This is a list of T cell receptor beta chains from one sample in a study of T cell responses to AZD1222 COVID-19 vaccine. Clones were read by immunoSEQ multiplex PCR, and TCRdb kept only the in-frame ones, dropping some. The sample carries more than 85,000 clones, roughly 87% recorded once. Source: peripheral blood, taken 28 days after the second AZD1222 dose. These receptors were obtained from an adult who received the AZD1222 COVID-19 vaccine. The CDR3 runs from the conserved cysteine through the conserved F or W. D genes are given only for firm matches. Clone size is not always given. Where it is, it says once, few, many or a class for expanded clones.

CDR3 protein	CDR3 DNA	D gene	J gene	clone size	V gene
CASSQTGGLGGYTF	TGCGCCAGCAGCCAGACAGGGGGCCTGGGCGGCTACACCTTC	TRBD1	TRBJ1-2	NA	TRBV4-1
CASSDPKSKAFF	TGTGCCAGCAGTGACCCGAAGTCAAAAGCTTTCTTT	NA	TRBJ1-1	NA	TRBV6-4
CASSFHSDNYGYTF	TGCGCCAGCAGCTTTCACAGCGATAACTATGGCTACACCTTC	NA	TRBJ1-2	NA	TRBV5-1
CASSPWGQGDGANVLTF	TGTGCCAGCAGCCCCTGGGGACAGGGGGACGGGGCCAACGTCCTGACTTTC	TRBD1	TRBJ2-6	NA	TRBV14
CASSVAGRSEQYF	TGTGCCAGCAGTGTTGCGGGGAGAAGCGAGCAGTACTTC	NA	TRBJ2-7	NA	TRBV9
CASSFSGGAGELFF	TGTGCCAGCAGCTTTAGTGGGGGAGCCGGGGAGCTGTTTTTT	NA	TRBJ2-2	NA	TRBV11-3
CASSLTGQSSYEQYF	TGCGCCAGCAGCTTAACGGGACAGAGCTCCTACGAGCAGTACTTC	TRBD1	TRBJ2-7	NA	TRBV5-1
CASSTGSKGGGQYF	TGTGCCAGCAGTACGGGCAGCAAGGGAGGTGGGCAGTACTTC	NA	TRBJ2-7	once	TRBV27
CASNRGHEQFF	TGTGCCAGCAACAGGGGTCATGAGCAGTTCTTC	TRBD1	TRBJ2-1	NA	TRBV6-5
CASLGPNTGELFF	TGTGCCAGCCTCGGACCTAACACCGGGGAGCTGTTTTTT	NA	TRBJ2-2	NA	TRBV6-5
CASSRNNEKLFF	TGTGCCAGCTCCCGGAATAATGAAAAACTGTTTTTT	NA	TRBJ1-4	NA	TRBV18
CASTLRDRGPYEQYF	TGTGCCAGCACCCTACGGGACAGGGGGCCCTACGAGCAGTACTTC	TRBD1	TRBJ2-7	NA	TRBV28
CASSPTESYNEQFF	TGTGCCAGCTCACCAACGGAGTCCTACAATGAGCAGTTCTTC	NA	TRBJ2-1	NA	TRBV18
CASSQVDAGGPTQYF	TGTGCCAGCAGCCAAGTCGACGCGGGAGGGCCTACGCAGTATTTT	TRBD2	TRBJ2-3	NA	TRBV3-1/TRBV3-2
CASRGNQPQHF	TGTGCCAGCCGGGGGAATCAGCCCCAGCATTTT	NA	TRBJ1-5	NA	TRBV28
CATSRAGEGYNEQFF	TGTGCCACCAGCAGAGCGGGGGAGGGCTACAATGAGCAGTTCTTC	TRBD2	TRBJ2-1	once	TRBV15
CASGRAPREQFF	TGTGCCAGCGGGAGGGCCCCTCGGGAGCAGTTCTTC	TRBD2	TRBJ2-1	NA	TRBV28
CASSHAGLAGGYTGELFF	TGTGCCAGCAGCCACGCGGGACTAGCGGGAGGGTACACCGGGGAGCTGTTTTTT	TRBD2	TRBJ2-2	NA	TRBV14
CASSEGDTQYF	TGTGCCAGCAGTGAAGGAGATACGCAGTATTTT	NA	TRBJ2-3	NA	TRBV2
CASSTNRGNQPQHF	TGTGCCAGCAGCACTAACAGGGGGAATCAGCCCCAGCATTTT	TRBD1	TRBJ1-5	NA	TRBV6-2/TRBV6-3
CASSYLGGNGPYEQYF	TGTGCCAGCAGTTACTTAGGGGGGAATGGTCCCTACGAGCAGTACTTC	NA	TRBJ2-7	NA	TRBV6-5
CASSAGVDIYNEQFF	TGTGCCAGCAGCGCCGGGGTAGATATCTACAATGAGCAGTTCTTC	NA	TRBJ2-1	NA	TRBV9
CASSRDRGRHNEQFF	TGTGCCAGCAGTCGGGACAGGGGGCGGCACAATGAGCAGTTCTTC	TRBD1	TRBJ2-1	NA	TRBV28
CASSPTSVGEQFF	TGTGCCAGCAGCCCTACTAGCGTAGGGGAGCAGTTCTTC	TRBD2	TRBJ2-1	NA	TRBV4-2
CASSQEFTYNSPLHF	TGTGCCAGCAGCCAAGAATTCACATATAATTCACCCCTCCACTTT	NA	TRBJ1-6	NA	TRBV14
CASSSGQPAKNIQYF	TGCGCCAGCAGTTCTGGACAGCCAGCCAAAAACATTCAGTACTTC	NA	TRBJ2-4	NA	TRBV5-1
CASSIGAVTEAFF	TGTGCCAGTAGTATAGGGGCGGTCACTGAAGCTTTCTTT	NA	TRBJ1-1	NA	TRBV19
CASSGGTSGSDEQFF	TGTGCCAGCAGTGGCGGGACTAGCGGGAGTGATGAGCAGTTCTTC	TRBD2	TRBJ2-1	NA	TRBV6-4
CASSLSSLDSPLHF	TGTGCCAGCAGTTTATCGTCCCTGGATTCACCCCTCCACTTT	NA	TRBJ1-6	NA	TRBV28
CASSLGGLDNNEQFF	TGTGCCAGCAGCTTAGGGGGACTGGATAACAATGAGCAGTTCTTC	NA	TRBJ2-1	NA	TRBV7-6
CASSSGGLAGTDTQYF	TGCGCCAGCAGCTCTGGGGGACTAGCGGGGACAGATACGCAGTATTTT	TRBD2	TRBJ2-3	NA	TRBV5-1
CASSPTGVYSYEQYF	TGTGCCAGCAGTCCGACAGGGGTCTACTCCTACGAGCAGTACTTC	TRBD1	TRBJ2-7	NA	TRBV28
CASSQHYEQFF	TGTGCCAGCAGCCAACACTACGAGCAGTTCTTC	NA	TRBJ2-1	NA	TRBV3-1/TRBV3-2
CASIPPYEQYF	TGTGCCAGCATCCCTCCCTACGAGCAGTACTTC	NA	TRBJ2-7	NA	TRBV6-2/TRBV6-3
CASSQDHRTGGVNTEAFF	TGCGCCAGCAGCCAAGATCACCGGACAGGGGGAGTGAACACTGAAGCTTTCTTT	TRBD1	TRBJ1-1	NA	TRBV4-1
CASSSAAGGNTGELFF	TGTGCCAGTAGTTCCGCCGCGGGGGGGAACACCGGGGAGCTGTTTTTT	TRBD2	TRBJ2-2	once	TRBV19
CASSWVAEGVGEQFF	TGTGCCAGCAGCTGGGTAGCGGAGGGGGTCGGTGAGCAGTTCTTC	NA	TRBJ2-1	NA	TRBV7-6
CASSIGGTGGYNEQFF	TGTGCCAGTAGTATAGGAGGGACAGGGGGATACAATGAGCAGTTCTTC	TRBD1	TRBJ2-1	NA	TRBV19
CASLRDRVNQPQHF	TGTGCCAGTCTCCGGGACAGGGTGAATCAGCCCCAGCATTTT	TRBD1	TRBJ1-5	NA	TRBV28
CASSLNYNEQFF	TGTGCCAGCAGTCTCAATTACAATGAGCAGTTCTTC	NA	TRBJ2-1	few	TRBV28
CASSLRGLGNSPLHF	TGTGCCAGCAGCTTACGCGGACTGGGTAATTCACCCCTCCACTTT	NA	TRBJ1-6	NA	TRBV11-2
CSVASGNDNEQFF	TGCAGCGTTGCCAGCGGGAACGACAATGAGCAGTTCTTC	TRBD2	TRBJ2-1	NA	TRBV29-1
CASSFGLGEQFF	TGTGCCAGCAGCTTCGGACTAGGAGAGCAGTTCTTC	TRBD2	TRBJ2-1	once	TRBV7-8
CASTQGRGQPQHF	TGTGCCAGCACCCAGGGGAGAGGGCAGCCCCAGCATTTT	NA	TRBJ1-5	NA	TRBV2
CASSLGGAREQYF	TGTGCCAGCAGTTTAGGGGGGGCGCGGGAGCAGTACTTC	NA	TRBJ2-7	NA	TRBV28
CASSLGAGELFF	TGTGCCAGCAGCTTAGGGGCCGGGGAGCTGTTTTTT	NA	TRBJ2-2	once	TRBV7-8
CASSEDGGTDTQYF	TGTGCCAGCAGTGAAGACGGGGGCACAGATACGCAGTATTTT	NA	TRBJ2-3	NA	TRBV2
CASTSRPPYEQYF	TGTGCCAGTACCTCGAGACCCCCCTACGAGCAGTACTTC	NA	TRBJ2-7	NA	TRBV19
CSARRGAGNTIYF	TGCAGCGCTCGAAGAGGTGCTGGAAACACCATATATTTT	NA	TRBJ1-3	NA	TRBV29-1
CASRVGTANTGELFF	TGTGCCAGCAGGGTCGGGACGGCGAACACCGGGGAGCTGTTTTTT	NA	TRBJ2-2	NA	TRBV5-4
CASSLNPGTSGRSYEQYF	TGTGCCAGCAGTTTAAATCCCGGGACTAGCGGGCGTTCCTACGAGCAGTACTTC	TRBD2	TRBJ2-7	once	TRBV28
CASSQGRNTEAFF	TGCGCCAGCAGCCAAGGGAGAAACACTGAAGCTTTCTTT	NA	TRBJ1-1	once	TRBV4-1